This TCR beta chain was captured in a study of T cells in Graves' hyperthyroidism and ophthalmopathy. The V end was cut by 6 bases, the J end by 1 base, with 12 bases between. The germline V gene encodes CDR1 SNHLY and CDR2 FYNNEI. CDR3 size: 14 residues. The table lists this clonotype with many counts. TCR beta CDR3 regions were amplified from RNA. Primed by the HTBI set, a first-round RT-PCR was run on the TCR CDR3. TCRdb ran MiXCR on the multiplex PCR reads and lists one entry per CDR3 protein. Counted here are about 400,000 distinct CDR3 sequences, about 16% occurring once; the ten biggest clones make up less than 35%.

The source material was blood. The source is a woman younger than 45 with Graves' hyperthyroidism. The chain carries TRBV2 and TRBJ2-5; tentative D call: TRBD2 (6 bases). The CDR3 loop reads CASRRLVSQETQYF. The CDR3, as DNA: TGTGCCAGCAGGAGACTAGTTTCCCAAGAGACCCAGTACTTC.